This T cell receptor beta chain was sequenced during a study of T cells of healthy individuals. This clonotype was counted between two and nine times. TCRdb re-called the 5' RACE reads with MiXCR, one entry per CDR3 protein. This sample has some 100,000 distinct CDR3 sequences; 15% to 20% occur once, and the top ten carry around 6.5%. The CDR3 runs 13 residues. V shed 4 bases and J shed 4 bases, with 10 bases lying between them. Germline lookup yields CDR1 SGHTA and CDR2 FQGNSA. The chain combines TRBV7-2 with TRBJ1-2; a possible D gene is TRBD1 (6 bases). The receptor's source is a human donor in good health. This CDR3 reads CASSSGDLYGYTF. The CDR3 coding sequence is TGTGCCAGCAGCTCAGGGGACCTCTATGGCTACACCTTC.